This entry features one T cell receptor (beta chain) sequence. Trimming took 3 bases from V and 7 from J; bases not matched to a gene: 4. Germline V gene sequence: CDR1 LNHDA, CDR2 SQIVND (reference sequence). This CDR3 is 13 amino acids long. A COVID-19 case was met by exposed participants within 2 weeks before study entry. This record belongs to a study of blood T cell repertoires in COVID-19. As for the study in general: T cells, B-cell-depleted T cells, or PBMCs supplied cDNA or gDNA.

In the source study's methods: Reference gene primer amplification gave nucleated cell count estimates. Profiling relied on immunoSEQ multiplex PCR, and the TCRdb table lists in-frame clones only, not all of them. Clonal size and the V and J genes are those of that table, whereas D and trimming came from the DNA. The data hold some 240,000 clones, with 80% to 90% observed a single time. The sequenced material came from PBMCs or T cells enriched from blood (not recorded which). The chain couples TRBV19 to TRBJ1-2; the match to TRBD1 covers 8 bases. The source of this sequence is a woman between 35 and 50 years old who had been exposed to COVID-19. The CDR3: CASSIQGASGYTF. DNA of the CDR3: TGTGCCAGTAGTATCCAGGGGGCAAGTGGCTACACCTTC.